Shown below are 22 T cell receptor beta chains from a single sample sequenced in a study of cytomegalovirus exposure and HLA in healthy donors. Primers: 60 Vbeta forward and 13 Jbeta reverse. Profiling relied on immunoSEQ multiplex PCR, and the TCRdb table lists in-frame clones only, not all of them. The sample holds about 19,000 clones, roughly four fifths seen once. The sequencing input was PBMCs. The receptors were sampled from a human donor in good health.

The chain carries TRBV11-2 and TRBJ2-1; TRBD1 is a possible D gene (6 bases). The CDR3 covers 13 residues. The germline V gene has CDR1 SGHAT and CDR2 FQNNGV. V was trimmed by 1 base and J by 9 bases, leaving 10 bases between them. The CDR3 reads CASSLGADSEQFF. CDR3 DNA: TGTGCCAGCAGCTTAGGGGCGGACAGTGAGCAGTTCTTC.

The chain is built from TRBV7-3 and TRBJ2-1; D is undetermined. Germline assignment: CDR1 SGHTA and CDR2 FQGTGA. The CDR3 contains 13 residues. Trimming removed 1 base at V and 10 bases at J, with 11 bases between. Here the CDR3 reads CASSLSLFSEQFF. For the CDR3, the DNA is TGTGCCAGCAGCTTAAGCCTTTTTAGCGAGCAGTTCTTC.

CDR3 region: CASSQGAIGEKLFF. In nucleotides, the CDR3 is TGCGCCAGCAGCCAAGGGGCGATTGGTGAAAAACTGTTTTTT. This rearrangement joins TRBV4-3 to TRBJ1-4; D not certain. Trimming took 1 base from V and 7 from J, leaving 10 bases between them. This CDR3 spans 14 amino acids. From germline, CDR1 is LGHNA and CDR2 YSLEER.

Concerning this clone: In this CDR3 the conserved last residue, phenylalanine or tryptophan, is missing, so a read error is likely. The DNA is omitted, as the CDR3 cannot be located on it reliably, and the CDR3 follows TCRdb's listing. This chain links TRBV7-9 with TRBJ1-1; TRBD1 was called by the table and not checked on the DNA. Germline CDR1 is SEHNR and CDR2 is FQNEAQ (reference sequence). The CDR3 totals 11 residues, both ends included. The CDR3: CASSSDRGLEV.

In the case of this clone: Mismatch with germline at one junction end may stem from a read error. The chain has TRBV7-7 and TRBJ2-7; D gene ambiguous. The CDR3 runs to 11 residues. From germline, CDR1 is SSHAT and CDR2 FNYEAQ (reference sequence). CDR3 DNA: TGTGCCAGCAGCTTACGGCAGCGCGTTTTGTTC. It is translated as CASSLRQRVLF.

In its sample, this clone was seen a few times. J is TRBJ1-1 and V is TRBV19; 7 positions match TRBD1. Trimming removed 3 bases from V and 0 bases from J; junction bases left unmatched: 10. This CDR3 region has 17 residues. From germline, CDR1 is LNHDA and CDR2 SQIVND (reference sequence). The CDR3 DNA is TGTGCCAGTAGTATCCCCAAGGGGGCCGGAATGAACACTGAAGCTTTCTTT. This gives the protein CASSIPKGAGMNTEAFF. The whole variable domain, filled in from reference TRBV19 and TRBJ1-1, reads DGGITQSPKYLFRKEGQNVTLSCEQNLNHDAMYWYRQDPGQGLRLIYYSQIVNDFQKGDIAEGYSVSREKKESFPLTVTSAQKNPTAFYLCASSIPKGAGMNTEAFFGQGTRLTVV.

The chain combines TRBV29-1 with TRBJ2-3; 14 bases are shared with TRBD2. Germline V lookup: CDR1 SQVTM, CDR2 ANQGSEA. J was trimmed by 1 base and V by 8 bases; bases with no gene match: 8. The CDR3 covers 16 residues. The CDR3 here is CSSGTSGRRGTDTQYF. In DNA, the CDR3 is TGCAGCTCCGGGACTAGCGGGAGACGGGGCACAGATACGCAGTATTTT.

This rearrangement joins TRBV7-9 to TRBJ1-4; 7 nucleotides agree with TRBD1. This CDR3 is 14 amino acids long. V trimming: 7 bases; J trimming: 7 bases; junction bases outside the gene matches: 9. Germline values: CDR1 SEHNR, CDR2 FQNEAQ (reference sequence). CDR3 coding DNA: TGTGCCAGCACCAGGGGGGCTTCGGGTGAAAAACTGTTTTTT. Translated, it gives CASTRGASGEKLFF.

In this sample, this clone turned up once. The chain couples TRBV29-1 to TRBJ2-7, with 7 bases identical to TRBD1. Germline V gene data show CDR1 as SQVTM and CDR2 as ANQGSEA. V was pared by 6 bases and J by 5 bases, with 7 bases of the junction left unmatched. This CDR3 spans 12 amino acids. CDR3 sequence (DNA): TGCAGCGTACTACAGGGGAACCACGAGCAGTACTTC. Translating it yields CSVLQGNHEQYF.

This clone occurred a few times. The chain links TRBV5-4 to TRBJ1-1; a weak D match, TRBD1 (5 bases). The CDR3 loop spans 15 amino acids. CDR1 is SGHNT and CDR2 is YYREEE in the germline V gene (reference sequence). The V and J ends lost 3 bases and 1 base respectively, with 13 bases between them. CDR3 coding DNA: TGTGCCAGCAGCTCGCAATCAAGGGGGAACACTGAAGCTTTCTTT. Its protein product is CASSSQSRGNTEAFF.

The CDR3 coding sequence is TGTGCCAGCAGCTTAGAAGGGGGTAATGAAAAACTGTTTTTT. As protein: CASSLEGGNEKLFF. V usage is TRBV7-2 and J usage is TRBJ1-4; D perhaps matches TRBD1 (6 bases). This CDR3 comprises 14 residues. Germline loops: CDR1 SGHTA, CDR2 FQGNSA. V lost 1 base and J lost 4, with 7 bases in between.

This sequence joins TRBV10-2 and TRBJ2-7; 8 nucleotides line up with TRBD1. The CDR3 spans 14 residues. V was clipped by 5 bases and J by 4 bases; unmatched bases: 7. CDR1 and CDR2 from the germline V gene are WSHSY and SAAADI. This chain's CDR3 is CASSYAGGVYEQYF. For the CDR3, the DNA is TGCGCCAGCAGTTATGCAGGGGGCGTTTACGAGCAGTACTTC.

The CDR3 DNA follows: TGCAGCGTGGGAGTCCACGGGAATAACGAGCAGTACTTC. Its translation: CSVGVHGNNEQYF. V usage is TRBV29-1 and J usage is TRBJ2-7; D possibly corresponds to TRBD2 (5 bases). Germline V gene lookup returns CDR1 SQVTM and CDR2 ANQGSEA. Trimming shortened V by 6 bases and J by 5 bases, and 17 bases separated the two germline ends. The CDR3 spans 13 residues.

The gene calls are TRBV5-6 and TRBJ2-1, with D possibly TRBD2 on 6 matching bases. Looked up from germline, CDR1 is SGHDT and CDR2 is YYEEEE. CDR3 size: 15 residues. Trimming cost V 4 bases and J 6 bases, with 17 bases left between them. In DNA, the CDR3 is TGTGCCAGCAGCGATAGAGCCGGGAGCCCCAATGAGCAGTTCTTC. Translating it yields CASSDRAGSPNEQFF.

This clone was seen just once. The chain has TRBV19 and TRBJ1-2; TRBD1 might be the D (5 bases). The CDR3 totals 14 residues. In germline, CDR1 is LNHDA, CDR2 SQIVND (reference sequence). V was trimmed by 8 bases and J by 7 bases, leaving 20 bases between them. In DNA, the CDR3 is TGTGCCAGTTCCGAAGGGCAGGGTGGGGCTGGCTACACCTTC. Translated, it gives CASSEGQGGAGYTF. The full variable domain, its missing parts supplied by reference TRBV19 and TRBJ1-2, is DGGITQSPKYLFRKEGQNVTLSCEQNLNHDAMYWYRQDPGQGLRLIYYSQIVNDFQKGDIAEGYSVSREKKESFPLTVTSAQKNPTAFYLCASSEGQGGAGYTFGSGTRLTVV.

In this sample, this clone turned up a few times. The rearrangement joins TRBV2 to TRBJ2-3; D may be TRBD1 (5 bases). Germline-derived CDR1 and CDR2 are SNHLY and FYNNEI. This CDR3 spans 13 amino acids. V dropped 7 bases and J dropped 2 bases, with 10 bases sitting between them. CDR3 region: CASIRGPTDTQYF. In nucleotides, the CDR3 is TGTGCCAGCATAAGGGGCCCCACAGATACGCAGTATTTT.

The chain is built from TRBV2 and TRBJ1-5; unclear D gene. The germline V gene has CDR1 SNHLY and CDR2 FYNNEI. This CDR3 is 14 amino acids long. With 4 bases removed from V and 0 bases from J, the gap between germline ends came to 7 bases. CDR3 nucleotide sequence: TGTGCCAGCAGTGCGGGGTATAGCAATCAGCCCCAGCATTTT. It is translated as CASSAGYSNQPQHF.

The V and J genes are TRBV4-2 and TRBJ1-1; D is possibly TRBD1 (5 bases). Germline CDR1 is LGHNA and CDR2 is YNFKEQ. This CDR3 has 13 residues. V lost 1 base and J 7 bases, leaving 10 bases between the germline ends. The CDR3 region is CASSQGGGVEAFF. The CDR3 nucleotides read TGTGCCAGCAGCCAAGGGGGCGGGGTTGAAGCTTTCTTT.

This clone has only one observation. This chain's CDR3 is CASKGGAYGYTF. The CDR3 DNA reads as TGTGCCAGCAAGGGAGGGGCCTATGGCTACACCTTC. The chain joins TRBV9 to TRBJ1-2; D may be TRBD1 (5 bases). Trimming took 6 bases from V and 4 from J, leaving 10 bases between them. The CDR3 consists of 12 residues. Germline loops: CDR1 SGDLS, CDR2 YYNGEE.

This chain links TRBV10-3 with TRBJ1-1; D remains unclear. There are 13 residues in the CDR3. Trimming shortened V by 7 bases and J by 4 bases, and 13 bases separated the two germline ends. Germline V gene sequence: CDR1 ENHRY, CDR2 SYGVKD. The CDR3 loop reads CAIKSGEGTEAFF. The CDR3 bases are TGTGCCATCAAATCCGGGGAGGGCACTGAAGCTTTCTTT.

The chain has TRBV19 and TRBJ1-6; the match to TRBD1 covers 9 bases. CDR3 length equals 15 residues. The germline gives CDR1 LNHDA, CDR2 SQIVND (reference sequence). J lost 11 bases, V lost 3 bases, and 8 bases had no gene match. The CDR3 coding sequence is TGTGCCAGTAGTATGATGACAGGGGGGTCGGCACCCCTCCACTTT. Its protein is CASSMMTGGSAPLHF. Using reference TRBV19 and TRBJ1-6 for the parts outside the CDR3, the full variable domain is DGGITQSPKYLFRKEGQNVTLSCEQNLNHDAMYWYRQDPGQGLRLIYYSQIVNDFQKGDIAEGYSVSREKKESFPLTVTSAQKNPTAFYLCASSMMTGGSAPLHFGNGTRLTVT.

The chain employs TRBV7-2 and TRBJ2-3; D unresolved. The germline gives CDR1 SGHTA, CDR2 FQGNSA. This CDR3 spans 13 amino acids. With 7 bases removed from V and 1 base from J, the gap between germline ends came to 9 bases. The CDR3 protein is CASTPPGTDTQYF. The DNA for the CDR3 is TGTGCCAGCACTCCCCCGGGCACAGATACGCAGTATTTT.